Listed below are T cell receptor beta chains from one sample, sequenced in a study of blood T cell repertoires in COVID-19. Sequencing used immunoSEQ multiplex PCR; TCRdb keeps in-frame clones, though not all of them. Altogether a few hundred thousand clones are present, roughly 87% being singletons, with the ten largest covering more than 0.9%. The specimen was PBMCs or T cells enriched from blood (not recorded which). The receptors here all came from a woman aged 25-40 years who had recovered from COVID-19. Each CDR3 is given with its conserved first and last residue. Each record gives: D gene, J gene, V gene, clone size, CDR3 protein, CDR3 DNA. D genes are given only for firm matches. Part of the rows lack a size; the others show once, few, many or a class for expanded clones.

>NA|TRBJ1-4|TRBV28|NA
CASSDQGTTNEKLFF
TGTGCCAGCAGTGATCAGGGAACGACTAATGAAAAACTGTTTTTT
>NA|TRBJ2-1|TRBV27|NA
CASSLFQVGGNEQFF
TGTGCCAGCAGTTTATTCCAGGTTGGGGGGAATGAGCAGTTCTTC
>NA|TRBJ1-1|TRBV4-3|NA
CASSRQRSTEAFF
TGCGCCAGCAGCCGACAGAGAAGCACTGAAGCTTTCTTT
>NA|TRBJ2-1|TRBV11-2|NA
CASSLTDTYNEQFF
TGTGCCAGCAGCTTAACCGACACCTACAATGAGCAGTTCTTC
>NA|TRBJ1-2|TRBV7-2|NA
CASSILYGYTF
TGTGCCAGCAGCATACTCTATGGCTACACCTTC
>NA|TRBJ1-6|TRBV6-5|NA
CASLPVQGGGSPLHF
TGTGCCAGTCTCCCAGTCCAGGGAGGAGGTTCACCCCTCCACTTT
>NA|TRBJ1-2|TRBV18|NA
CASSPKHDTDYGYTF
TGTGCCAGCTCACCTAAGCATGACACCGATTATGGCTACACCTTC
>TRBD2|TRBJ2-5|TRBV19|NA
CASAGTSGGETQYF
TGTGCCAGTGCGGGGACTAGCGGGGGCGAGACCCAGTACTTC
>NA|TRBJ2-1|TRBV29-1|once
CSVERGTYNEQFF
TGCAGCGTTGAGAGGGGGACCTACAATGAGCAGTTCTTC
>NA|TRBJ1-5|TRBV2|NA
CASRTGSEQPQHF
TGTGCCAGCAGAACAGGGTCAGAGCAGCCCCAGCATTTT
>NA|TRBJ2-7|TRBV14|NA
CASSQEFTRNRYEQYF
TGTGCCAGCAGCCAAGAGTTCACCAGGAACCGCTACGAGCAGTACTTC
>NA|TRBJ1-1|TRBV25-1|once
CASSDQGGNTEAFF
TGTGCCAGCAGTGACCAGGGCGGGAACACTGAAGCTTTCTTT
>TRBD1|TRBJ1-5|TRBV27|NA
CASRRQGGYSNQPQHF
TGTGCCAGCAGGCGACAGGGGGGATATAGCAATCAGCCCCAGCATTTT
>NA|TRBJ2-7|TRBV12-3/TRBV12-4|NA
CASSLVPYEQYF
TGTGCCAGCAGTTTAGTCCCATACGAGCAGTACTTC
>NA|TRBJ2-7|TRBV19|NA
CASSAKTEDQGRLPYEQYF
TGTGCCAGTAGTGCAAAGACAGAGGACCAGGGGAGACTACCCTACGAGCAGTACTTC
>NA|TRBJ1-4|TRBV7-9|once
CASSLGESGTNEKLFF
TGTGCCAGCAGCTTAGGGGAGTCGGGTACTAATGAAAAACTGTTTTTT
>TRBD1|TRBJ2-5|TRBV7-8|NA
CASSVDRGRETQYF
TGTGCCAGCAGCGTGGACAGGGGGAGGGAGACCCAGTACTTC
>NA|TRBJ1-2|TRBV18|NA
CASSPTPGSDYGYTF
TGTGCCAGCTCACCTACCCCGGGATCTGATTATGGCTACACCTTC
>TRBD1|TRBJ1-6|TRBV27|NA
CASTFGDRGNSPLHF
TGTGCCAGCACTTTCGGCGACAGGGGCAATTCACCCCTCCACTTT
>NA|TRBJ1-2|TRBV7-9|NA
CASSPRLGADYGYTF
TGTGCCAGCAGCCCTCGGTTGGGGGCTGACTATGGCTACACCTTC
>NA|TRBJ2-7|TRBV9|NA
CASSVERGEQYF
TGTGCCAGCAGCGTAGAAAGGGGTGAGCAGTACTTC
>TRBD1|TRBJ1-6|TRBV6-5|NA
CASGTGGSNDSPLHF
TGTGCCAGCGGTACAGGGGGCTCGAATGATTCACCCCTCCACTTT
>TRBD1|TRBJ1-2|TRBV6-5|NA
CALGARTGANYGYTF
TGTGCCCTCGGGGCCCGGACAGGGGCTAACTATGGCTACACCTTC
>TRBD2|TRBJ2-1|TRBV5-4|NA
CASSPKAGGYNEQFF
TGTGCCAGCAGCCCTAAAGCGGGGGGCTACAATGAGCAGTTCTTC
>NA|TRBJ2-2|TRBV7-6|NA
CASSLEGSAGGITGELFF
TGTGCCAGCAGCTTAGAGGGGTCAGCAGGGGGGATCACCGGGGAGCTGTTTTTT
>NA|TRBJ1-5|TRBV19|once
CARPRTQTWVQPQHF
TGTGCCAGACCCCGGACTCAGACTTGGGTTCAGCCCCAGCATTTT
>TRBD1|TRBJ2-5|TRBV7-9|NA
CASSSRGLETQYF
TGTGCCAGCAGCTCCAGGGGGCTTGAGACCCAGTACTTC
>TRBD1|TRBJ1-2|TRBV30|few
CAWSVVRTGVNF
TGTGCCTGGAGTGTAGTCCGGACAGGAGTTAACTTC
>NA|TRBJ1-1|TRBV6-5|NA
CASILPRADTEAFF
TGTGCCAGCATCCTACCGCGGGCAGATACTGAAGCTTTCTTT
>TRBD1|TRBJ2-7|TRBV28|NA
CASSPQGFNQNQYF
TGTGCCAGCAGTCCACAGGGGTTTAATCAGAATCAGTACTTC
>NA|TRBJ1-1|TRBV2|NA
CASKDSLNTEAFF
TGTGCCAGCAAGGACAGCCTGAACACTGAAGCTTTCTTT
>NA|TRBJ1-3|TRBV7-8|NA
CASSSVPGQLGSGNTIYF
TGTGCCAGCAGCTCCGTCCCCGGACAGCTAGGCTCTGGAAACACCATATATTTT
>NA|TRBJ1-2|TRBV7-9|NA
CASSLTPGGYTF
TGTGCCAGCAGCCTAACCCCGGGAGGCTACACCTTC
>NA|TRBJ2-7|TRBV6-5|NA
CASSYPNTNEQYF
TGTGCCAGCAGTTACCCCAACACGAACGAGCAGTACTTC
>NA|TRBJ1-2|TRBV29-1|NA
CSVAGVLDGYTF
TGCAGCGTTGCGGGGGTACTGGATGGCTACACCTTC
>NA|TRBJ2-7|TRBV5-1|NA
CASSSVDSTGEQYF
TGCGCCAGCAGCTCCGTTGACTCCACGGGCGAGCAGTACTTC
>TRBD2|TRBJ2-1|TRBV29-1|NA
CSVGSGALSYNEQFF
TGCAGCGTTGGAAGCGGGGCATTATCCTACAATGAGCAGTTCTTC
>NA|TRBJ2-7|TRBV2|NA
CASSDNSAYEQYF
TGTGCCAGCAGTGACAACTCCGCCTACGAGCAGTACTTC
>TRBD2|TRBJ2-3|TRBV3-1/TRBV3-2|NA
CASSRDSGGDTQYF
TGTGCCAGCAGCCGGGATAGCGGGGGGGATACGCAGTATTTT
>NA|TRBJ1-2|TRBV30|NA
CAWSAEGVRGYTF
TGTGCCTGGAGTGCCGAGGGGGTACGAGGCTACACCTTC
>NA|TRBJ1-2|TRBV3-1/TRBV3-2|NA
CASSQEMSGEFYGYTF
TGTGCCAGCAGCCAAGAAATGTCAGGCGAATTCTATGGCTACACCTTC
>NA|TRBJ2-3|TRBV28|NA
CASSSKVPTIRLGTQYF
TGTGCCAGCAGTTCTAAGGTCCCGACTATAAGGTTAGGTACGCAGTATTTT
>NA|TRBJ2-7|TRBV28|NA
CASSLISGNEQYF
TGTGCCAGCAGTTTAATATCGGGGAACGAGCAGTACTTC
>NA|TRBJ1-1|TRBV10-3|NA
CAISDPGKNTEAFF
TGTGCCATCAGTGACCCAGGGAAGAACACTGAAGCTTTCTTT
>NA|TRBJ2-1|TRBV6-5|NA
CASSWAGSSYNEQFF
TGTGCCAGCTCGTGGGCCGGGAGCTCCTACAATGAGCAGTTCTTC
>TRBD1|TRBJ2-2|TRBV27|NA
CASSGSQGAGELFF
TGTGCCAGCAGTGGATCACAGGGGGCCGGGGAGCTGTTTTTT
>NA|TRBJ1-1|TRBV2|NA
CASNYRVEGTEAFF
TGTGCCAGCAACTACAGGGTGGAAGGCACTGAAGCTTTCTTT